This is a list of T cell receptor beta chains from one sample in a study of glioma-infiltrating T cells after dendritic cell vaccination. The protocol was immunoSEQ multiplex PCR, while the TCRdb copy is restricted to in-frame clones and leaves out a portion. The sample has 49,000 or so clones; about 85% are singletons. Material: blood, obtained before dendritic cell vaccination. The receptor set was obtained from a human donor with glioblastoma. Both conserved end residues are part of each CDR3. D genes are given only for firm matches. Not all rows give a size; the values are once, few, many and, for expanded clones, a class.

TRBV10-2	-	-	TRBJ1-2	TGCGCCAGCAGTGATCGGGGAGGGGATGGCTACACCTTC	CASSDRGGDGYTF
TRBV7-9	TRBD2	-	TRBJ2-1	TGTGCCAGCAGCCTGCGGCGGGAGAAGGCCTACAATGAGCAGTTCTTC	CASSLRREKAYNEQFF
TRBV11-2	TRBD2	-	TRBJ2-5	TGTGCCAGCAGCTTGACTAGCGGGGGGTCGGAGACCCAGTACTTC	CASSLTSGGSETQYF
TRBV7-2	TRBD1	-	TRBJ1-1	TGTGCCAGCAGCTCGAAGGGACAGGGCTCCACTGAAGCTTTCTTT	CASSSKGQGSTEAFF
TRBV4-2	TRBD1	-	TRBJ2-1	TGTGCCAGCAGCCAAGATTTTGTGACAGGGGGCTACAATGAGCAGTTCTTC	CASSQDFVTGGYNEQFF
TRBV7-2	-	once	TRBJ2-1	TGTGCGGCAGGGTATAATGAGCAGTTCTTC	CAAGYNEQFF
TRBV5-1	TRBD1	-	TRBJ1-1	TGCGCCAGCAGCCTAGGACAGGCTTTAATGAACACTGAAGCTTTCTTT	CASSLGQALMNTEAFF
TRBV6-6	TRBD1	-	TRBJ2-7	TGTGCCAGCAGTTACTCGGGACAGGGCTACGAGCAGTACTTC	CASSYSGQGYEQYF
TRBV12-5	-	-	TRBJ1-1	TGTGCTAGTGGTTTAACCGGACTCACCGAAGCTTTCTTT	CASGLTGLTEAFF
TRBV19	-	once	TRBJ2-1	TGTGCCAGTAGAAGACAGGCGACCTACAATGAGCAGTTCTTC	CASRRQATYNEQFF
TRBV6-5	-	-	TRBJ1-6	TGTGCCAGCAGTTCCCCGGTGGGAGCCAGTTCACCCCTCCACTTT	CASSSPVGASSPLHF
TRBV6-6	TRBD1	-	TRBJ1-5	TGTGCCAGTTCTCAGGGGGCGAATCAGCCCCAGCATTTT	CASSQGANQPQHF
TRBV4-1	-	medium-sized	TRBJ1-3	TGCGCCAGCAGCCAAGTCGCAGGCTCTGGAAACACCATATATTTT	CASSQVAGSGNTIYF
TRBV27	-	-	TRBJ1-2	TGCGCCAGCAGTTTTCTCGGGGGAATTGGCTACACCTTC	CASSFLGGIGYTF
TRBV6-5	-	-	TRBJ2-5	TGTGCCAGCAGCCAACCGGGAGTGGAGACCCAGTACTTC	CASSQPGVETQYF
TRBV7-9	-	-	TRBJ1-1	TGTGCCAGCACCGACAGGCCCGAAGCTTTCTTT	CASTDRPEAFF
TRBV18	TRBD2	-	TRBJ2-1	TGTGCCAGCTCACGGTCTAGCGGGATCGGCAATGAGCAGTTCTTC	CASSRSSGIGNEQFF
TRBV6-5	TRBD1	few	TRBJ2-5	TGTGCCAGCAGAGTAGACAGGGATTATCCAGAGACCCAGTACTTC	CASRVDRDYPETQYF
TRBV7-6	-	-	TRBJ1-1	TGTGCCAGCAGCTTAGGCCGGGCCTGGGATCGGGGCACTGAAGCTTTCTTT	CASSLGRAWDRGTEAFF
TRBV10-2	TRBD2	-	TRBJ2-1	TGCGCCAGCGGCCTAGCGGGAGGGCTCAATGAGCAGTTCTTC	CASGLAGGLNEQFF
TRBV19	TRBD1	-	TRBJ2-2	TGTGCCTGCCGGGACAGGGGGCTGGCGAACACCGGGGAGCTGTTTTTT	CACRDRGLANTGELFF
TRBV5-6	-	-	TRBJ2-7	TGTGCCAGCAGTCGGGGTTCGGTCTACGAGCAGTACTTC	CASSRGSVYEQYF